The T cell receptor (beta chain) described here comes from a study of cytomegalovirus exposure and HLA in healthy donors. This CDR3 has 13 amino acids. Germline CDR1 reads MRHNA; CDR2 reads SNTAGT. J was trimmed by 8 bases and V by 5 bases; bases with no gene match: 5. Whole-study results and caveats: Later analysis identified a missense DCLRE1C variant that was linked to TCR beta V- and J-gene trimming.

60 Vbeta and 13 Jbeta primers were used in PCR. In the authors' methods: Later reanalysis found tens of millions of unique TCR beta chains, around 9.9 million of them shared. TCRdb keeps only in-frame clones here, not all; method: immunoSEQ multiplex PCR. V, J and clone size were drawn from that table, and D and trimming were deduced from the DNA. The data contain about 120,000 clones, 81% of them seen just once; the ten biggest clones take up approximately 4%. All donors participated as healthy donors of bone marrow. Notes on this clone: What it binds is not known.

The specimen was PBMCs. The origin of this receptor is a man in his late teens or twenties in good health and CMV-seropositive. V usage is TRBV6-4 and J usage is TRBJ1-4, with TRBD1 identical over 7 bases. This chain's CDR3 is CASSYDRDEKLFF. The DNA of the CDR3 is TGTGCCAGCAGTTACGACAGGGACGAAAAACTGTTTTTT.